This paragraph reports one T cell receptor beta chain. The target antigen is unknown. The TCR beta CDR3 regions underwent amplification using RNA transcripts as the source. TCR CDR3 regions were first amplified by RT-PCR with HTBI primers. MiXCR was run by TCRdb on the multiplex PCR reads, yielding one entry per CDR3 protein. The data contain hundreds of thousands of distinct CDR3 sequences, about 45% of them singletons. Exclusion of patients followed from uncontrolled infection, other autoimmune disease, pregnancy or lactation. This specimen belongs to a study of T cells in Graves' hyperthyroidism and ophthalmopathy. Study-level findings and limits: A median around 5.9 months before onset, the model predicted ophthalmopathy. Blood also held most thyroid clonotypes expanded beyond 0.001. Ophthalmopathy was told apart from stable hyperthyroidism by a 13 V-J model.

The trim removed 9 bases at V and 1 base at J, leaving 12 bases unmatched. There are 16 residues in the CDR3. Germline V gene data show CDR1 as LNHDA and CDR2 as SQIVND (reference sequence). Sequencing input: peripheral blood or thyroid tissue (not recorded which). The sequence derives from an adult man with Graves' disease, either hyperthyroidism or ophthalmopathy (not recorded which). This sequence joins TRBV19 and TRBJ1-1; 9 bases align to TRBD1. CDR3 loop: CASSHPGTGRNTEAFF. The CDR3 DNA sequence: TGTGCCAGCAGTCACCCCGGGACAGGGAGGAACACTGAAGCTTTCTTT.